The rows below give T cell receptor beta chains drawn from one sample of a study of regulatory T cells in long-lasting Graves disease. TCRdb passed the multiplex PCR reads through MiXCR, listing each CDR3 protein once. The sample carries some 560,000 distinct CDR3 sequences, 15% to 20% recorded once. In addition, the sample was reused for a study of T cells in Graves' hyperthyroidism and ophthalmopathy.

Sequenced here: peripheral blood mononuclear cells (PBMCs), sampled at new diagnosis, from a patient treated with antithyroid drugs. The source of these receptors is a middle-aged woman with Graves disease. Each CDR3 is given with its conserved first and last residue. Each record gives: V gene, J gene, clone size, D gene, CDR3 DNA, CDR3 protein. The D gene is left open where the match is weak. Some rows mark clone size as missing; the rest say once, few, many or name a class of expanded clone.

TRBV20-1	TRBJ1-2	many	.	TGCAGTGCTAGAGGGTGGCCAGACGCTAACTATGGCTACACCTTC	CSARGWPDANYGYTF
TRBV19	TRBJ1-6	.	TRBD1	TGTGCCAGTAGTATAGCCCCGAGGGGGCTAGGTTCACCCCTCCACTTT	CASSIAPRGLGSPLHF
TRBV28	TRBJ2-2	.	TRBD1	TGTGCCAGCAGTTCTCCGGGACAGGGCGAAGCCGGGGAGCTGTTTTTT	CASSSPGQGEAGELFF
TRBV29-1	TRBJ2-7	few	.	TGCAGCGTTGGGGATCCTGGGGAGCAGTACTTC	CSVGDPGEQYF
TRBV7-9	TRBJ2-3	many	TRBD2	TGTGCCAGCAGCAGAAGCGGGGGGCCAGATACGCAGTATTTT	CASSRSGGPDTQYF
TRBV20-1	TRBJ1-2	many	.	TGCAGTGCTAGAGATGAGGGGGTAGACGGCTACACCTTC	CSARDEGVDGYTF
TRBV29-1	TRBJ2-1	few	TRBD2	TGCAGCGCTACACGGGGGGATGAGCAGTTCTTC	CSATRGDEQFF
TRBV2	TRBJ2-7	many	.	TGTGCCAGCAGTGAAGCGGAGGGGGTTCGCTACGAGCAGTACTTC	CASSEAEGVRYEQYF
TRBV3-1	TRBJ1-1	few	.	TGTGCCAGCAGCCAAGATTCTACGGCTCGGAATGAAGCTTTCTTT	CASSQDSTARNEAFF
TRBV25-1	TRBJ1-2	.	TRBD1	TGTGCCAGCAGTGAATATCTCGGGCAGGGGGCGGTCTATGGCTACACCTTC	CASSEYLGQGAVYGYTF
TRBV10-3	TRBJ1-2	few	.	TGTGCCATCAGTGAGGGTCAGAACTATGGCTACACCTTC	CAISEGQNYGYTF
TRBV11-2	TRBJ1-4	few	.	TGTGCCAGCAGCTTAGAGGGACCTCATGAAAAACTGTTTTTT	CASSLEGPHEKLFF
TRBV28	TRBJ1-5	many	TRBD1	TGTGCCAGCAGTTCCGACAGGGGGCAGGAACAGCCCCAGCATTTT	CASSSDRGQEQPQHF
TRBV29-1	TRBJ1-2	.	.	TGCAGCGCAGCCGGGGGCAGGGTAAAAGAATCTGGCTACACCTTC	CSAAGGRVKESGYTF
TRBV11-2	TRBJ2-2	many	TRBD1	TGTGCCACCGGGACAGGGAACACCGGGGAGCTGTTTTTT	CATGTGNTGELFF
TRBV28	TRBJ2-1	.	TRBD1	TGTGCCAGCAGTCCGACCGGGACAGGGATTTTAAAGCCCGGGATCGATGAGCAGTTCTTC	CASSPTGTGILKPGIDEQFF
TRBV28	TRBJ1-4	many	.	TGTGCCACCAGGAGAGTAGATGAAAAACTGTTTTTT	CATRRVDEKLFF
TRBV24-1	TRBJ2-3	many	TRBD1	TGTGCCACCAGTGACCCCACAGGGGCTAGCACAGATACGCAGTATTTT	CATSDPTGASTDTQYF
TRBV20-1	TRBJ1-2	few	.	TGCAGTGCCTTGTTCCGGGTAGATGGCTACACCTTC	CSALFRVDGYTF
TRBV20-1	TRBJ1-4	many	TRBD1	TGCAGTGCTACCGGACAGGGTTTGGGAAAGATTGGAAAACTGTTTTTT	CSATGQGLGKIGKLFF
TRBV2	TRBJ1-1	many	.	TGTGCCAGCGGGGCAGAAACAAAGAACACTGAAGCTTTCTTT	CASGAETKNTEAFF
TRBV12-3/TRBV12-4	TRBJ2-7	few	.	TGTGCCAGCACTAAGGGGCGGGGGCTGTCCGACGAGCAGTACTTC	CASTKGRGLSDEQYF
TRBV5-1	TRBJ1-4	.	.	TGCGCCAGCAGCTTGGGACAAGGGGACCAAAGAAGGGAAAAACTGTTTTTT	CASSLGQGDQRREKLFF
TRBV9	TRBJ2-2	few	.	TGTGCCAGCAGCTATAAGACAGAATTCACCGGGGAGCTGTTTTTT	CASSYKTEFTGELFF
TRBV9	TRBJ1-5	many	.	TGTGCCAGCAGCGCCGGGACACAAAATCAGCCCCAGCATTTT	CASSAGTQNQPQHF
TRBV29-1	TRBJ1-2	many	.	TGCAGCGTTGAGTTCCGCTACTATGGCTACACCTTC	CSVEFRYYGYTF
TRBV6-1	TRBJ1-2	many	TRBD1	TGTGCCAGCAGGGTACAGGGGATTAACTATGGCTACACCTTC	CASRVQGINYGYTF
TRBV3-1	TRBJ1-4	.	.	TGTGCCAGCAGGCGGACCGGGGGGAAAAAACTGTTTTTT	CASRRTGGKKLFF
TRBV28	TRBJ2-5	many	.	TGTGCCAGCAACTTTGTTGGCGGTCAAGAGACCCAGTACTTC	CASNFVGGQETQYF
TRBV2	TRBJ2-7	few	.	TGTGCCAGCCATAAGCAGGGATCGGACGAGCAGTACTTC	CASHKQGSDEQYF
TRBV20-1	TRBJ1-2	many	.	TGCAGTGCTAGAATTGAGGGGCAGCCACGGGATGGCTACACCTTC	CSARIEGQPRDGYTF
TRBV6-4	TRBJ2-2	.	.	TGTGCCAGCAGTGACGAGGGTCGGAACACCGGGGAGCTGTTTTTT	CASSDEGRNTGELFF
TRBV5-6	TRBJ2-5	few	TRBD2	TGTGCCAGCAGCGGCGGGGGGCCGAAAGAGACCCAGTACTTC	CASSGGGPKETQYF
TRBV10-3	TRBJ2-1	.	.	TGTGCCATCAGTGAGAAACTCTTCGGGGCCAATGAGCAGTTCTTC	CAISEKLFGANEQFF
TRBV6-2/TRBV6-3	TRBJ1-1	many	.	TGTGCCAGCAGTCCCCGGACGCCTGGAGGCACTGAAGCTTTCTTT	CASSPRTPGGTEAFF
TRBV7-9	TRBJ1-1	.	TRBD1	TGTGCCAGCAGCTTAGGGACAGGACCCTGGGCTTTCTTT	CASSLGTGPWAFF
TRBV7-8	TRBJ2-3	many	TRBD1	TGTGCCAGCAGCTCGGACAGGGACACGCAGTATTTT	CASSSDRDTQYF
TRBV9	TRBJ2-3	many	.	TGTGCCAGCAGCCCCCTCCGATATAACACAGATACGCAGTATTTT	CASSPLRYNTDTQYF
TRBV28	TRBJ2-1	.	TRBD1	TGTGCCAGCCGAGAAACAGGGGGCAGGGACAATGAGCAGTTCTTC	CASRETGGRDNEQFF
TRBV27	TRBJ2-7	many	.	TGTGCCAGCAGTTCAAACCTCCCCTCCTACGAGCAGTACTTC	CASSSNLPSYEQYF
TRBV20-1	TRBJ1-2	many	TRBD1	TGCAGTGCTAGCGGACAGGGGGACTACTATGGCTACACCTTC	CSASGQGDYYGYTF
TRBV2	TRBJ2-2	.	.	TGTGCCAGCAGACACGGGACTTCGAACACCGGGGAGCTGTTTTTT	CASRHGTSNTGELFF
TRBV12-3/TRBV12-4	TRBJ1-5	many	.	TGTGCCAGCAGTTTAAAGACAGTTGATCAGCCCCAGCATTTT	CASSLKTVDQPQHF
TRBV12-3/TRBV12-4	TRBJ1-2	few	.	TGTGCCAGCAGTTCCCCTCCTCCTGGAGTCCATGGCTACACCTTC	CASSSPPPGVHGYTF
TRBV28	TRBJ2-7	many	.	TGTGCCAGCAGTCGAGCAGACTCGGCGGGGATTAACGAGCAGTACTTC	CASSRADSAGINEQYF
TRBV25-1	TRBJ1-2	.	.	TGTGCCTGTGGCGGGGGGATGTGGGGCTACACCTTC	CACGGGMWGYTF
TRBV11-2	TRBJ2-7	many	TRBD1	TGTGCCAGCAGCTTAGCCCCCGGGACAGGTGGCGCCTACGAGCAGTACTTC	CASSLAPGTGGAYEQYF
TRBV28	TRBJ2-4	many	TRBD2	TGTGCCAGCAGTCAACGGACTAGCGGGGCCAACCAGAACATTCAGTACTTC	CASSQRTSGANQNIQYF
TRBV2	TRBJ2-1	many	TRBD1	TGTGCCAGCAACCCTCTTGGACAGGGTAATGAGCAGTTCTTC	CASNPLGQGNEQFF